What follows is one T cell receptor beta chain and its context. The target antigen is unknown. This specimen comes from a study of shared clonotypes between healthy human individuals. Study-level findings and limits: Shared across a handful of donors were 4% to 5% of the naive CD4 clonotypes.

Only CD45RO-negative cells positively selected for CCR7 counted as naive CD8 cells, so terminally differentiated effector memory CD45RA+ cells were excluded. Generated by immunoSEQ multiplex PCR, the TCRdb table keeps only in-frame clones and is missing some. Here the sample spans some 2,000,000 clones, approximately 94% being singletons. The V gene's germline CDR1 is SGHNT and CDR2 YYREEE (reference sequence). V lost 4 bases and J 4 bases, leaving 17 bases between the germline ends. The CDR3 covers 16 residues. Sequencing was performed on naive CD8+ T cells sorted from blood. The TCR sequence derives from a young man in good health. The rearrangement joins TRBV5-4 to TRBJ2-2; D tentatively reads TRBD1 or TRBD2 (5 bases each). DNA for the CDR3: TGTGCCAGCAGCCCTAGTCGGGACGTCCTCACCGGGGAGCTGTTTTTT. Amino acids: CASSPSRDVLTGELFF. Filled out from reference TRBV5-4 and TRBJ2-2, the complete variable domain reads ETGVTQSPTHLIKTRGQQVTLRCSSQSGHNTVSWYQQALGQGPQFIFQYYREEENGRGNFPPRFSGLQFPNYSSELNVNALELDDSALYLCASSPSRDVLTGELFFGEGSRLTVL.